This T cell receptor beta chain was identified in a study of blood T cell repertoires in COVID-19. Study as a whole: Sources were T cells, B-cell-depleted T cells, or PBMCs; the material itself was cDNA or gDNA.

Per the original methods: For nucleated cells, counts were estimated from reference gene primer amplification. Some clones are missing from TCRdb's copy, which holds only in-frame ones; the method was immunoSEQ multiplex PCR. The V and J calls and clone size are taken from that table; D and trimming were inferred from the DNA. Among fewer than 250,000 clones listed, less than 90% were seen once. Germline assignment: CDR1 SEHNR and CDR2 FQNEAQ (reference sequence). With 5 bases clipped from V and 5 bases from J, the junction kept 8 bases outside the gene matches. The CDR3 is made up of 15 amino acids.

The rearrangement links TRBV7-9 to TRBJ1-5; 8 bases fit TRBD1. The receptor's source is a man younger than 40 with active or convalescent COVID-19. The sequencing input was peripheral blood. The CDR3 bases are TGTGCCAGCAGCGCGCAACAGGGGGGAGATCAGCCCCAGCATTTT. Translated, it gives CASSAQQGGDQPQHF.